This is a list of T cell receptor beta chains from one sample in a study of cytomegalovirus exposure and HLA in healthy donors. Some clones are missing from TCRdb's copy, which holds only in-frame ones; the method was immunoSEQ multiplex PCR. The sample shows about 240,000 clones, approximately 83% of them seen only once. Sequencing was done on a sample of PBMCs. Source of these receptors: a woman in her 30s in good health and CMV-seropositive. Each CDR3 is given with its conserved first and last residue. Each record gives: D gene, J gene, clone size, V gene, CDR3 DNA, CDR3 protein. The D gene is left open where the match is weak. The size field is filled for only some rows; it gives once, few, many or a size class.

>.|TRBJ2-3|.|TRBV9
TGTGCCAGCAGCTTCGGCGGGCGTAGCACAGATACGCAGTATTTT
CASSFGGRSTDTQYF
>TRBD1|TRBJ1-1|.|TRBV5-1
TGCGCCAGCAGCGAGGGGACAGCCGTGAACACTGAAGCTTTCTTT
CASSEGTAVNTEAFF
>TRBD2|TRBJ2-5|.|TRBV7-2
TGTGCCAGCAGCTTAAACCAACCCTGGGAGGGCGCAGAGACCCAGTACTTC
CASSLNQPWEGAETQYF
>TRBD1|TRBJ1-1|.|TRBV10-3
TGTGCCATCAGGGAGACAGGGACGGACACTGAAGCTTTCTTT
CAIRETGTDTEAFF
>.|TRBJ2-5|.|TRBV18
TGTGCCAGCTCACCAGGTTTGGAGGGCCAGGAGACCCAGTACTTC
CASSPGLEGQETQYF
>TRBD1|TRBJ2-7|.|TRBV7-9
TGTGCCAGCACCCCGGACAGGGGTTTAACAAGGCAGTACTTC
CASTPDRGLTRQYF
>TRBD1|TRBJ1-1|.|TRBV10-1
TGCGCCAGCAGTGGGGACAGGGGTAATTCTGAAGCTTTCTTT
CASSGDRGNSEAFF
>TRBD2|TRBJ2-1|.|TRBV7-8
TGTGCCAGCAGCTTAGAGGGGACTAGCGGCTACAATGAGCAGTTCTTC
CASSLEGTSGYNEQFF
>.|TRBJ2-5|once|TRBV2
TGTGCCAGCAAGGGGGAAAACCAAGAGACCCAGTACTTC
CASKGENQETQYF
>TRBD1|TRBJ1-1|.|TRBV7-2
TGTGCCAGCAGCTTAACGACAGGGGCGACGCGTAGGACTGAAGCTTTCTTT
CASSLTTGATRRTEAFF
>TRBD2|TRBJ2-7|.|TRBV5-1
TGCGCCAGCAGCCGAGGAAAGACTAGCGTGGGCGCCTACGAGCAGTACTTC
CASSRGKTSVGAYEQYF
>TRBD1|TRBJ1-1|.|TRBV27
TGTGCCAGCAGTCCCGACAGGGGGGTATCGAACACTGAAGCTTTCTTT
CASSPDRGVSNTEAFF
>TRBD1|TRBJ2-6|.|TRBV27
TGTGCCAGCAGCTCTCACGGACAGGGTCGCTCTGGGGCCAACGTCCTGACTTTC
CASSSHGQGRSGANVLTF
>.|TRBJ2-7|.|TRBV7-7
TGTGCTAGCAGCTTAGCTAGAGGTTACGAGCAGTACTTC
CASSLARGYEQYF
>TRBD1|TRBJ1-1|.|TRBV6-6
TGTGCCAGCACTGACAGGGTTGAAGCTTTCTTT
CASTDRVEAFF
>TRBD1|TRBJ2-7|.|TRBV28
TGTGCCAGCAGTAAAGGGGGACAGACATCCTACGAGCAGTACTTC
CASSKGGQTSYEQYF
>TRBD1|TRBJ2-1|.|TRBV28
TGTGCCAGCACCGAGGGGGCAAACAATGAGCAGTTCTTC
CASTEGANNEQFF
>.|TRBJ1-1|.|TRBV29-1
TGCAGCGTTACCACGACAGGTGGGGGAAACACTGAAGCTTTCTTT
CSVTTTGGGNTEAFF
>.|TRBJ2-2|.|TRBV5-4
TGTGCCAGCAGTCGAGACACCGGGGAGCTGTTTTTT
CASSRDTGELFF
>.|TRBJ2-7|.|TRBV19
TGTGCCAGTATGGGAGGGGGTTTAGAGCAGTACTTC
CASMGGGLEQYF
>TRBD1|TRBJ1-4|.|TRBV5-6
TGTGCCAGCAGATTAACAGGGGCCACTAATGAAAAACTGTTTTTT
CASRLTGATNEKLFF
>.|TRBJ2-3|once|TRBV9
TGTGCCAGCAGCGTCCATTCAGATACGCAGTATTTT
CASSVHSDTQYF
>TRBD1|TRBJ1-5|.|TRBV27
TGTGCCAGCAGGACAGGGGGCAGCAATCAGCCCCAGCATTTT
CASRTGGSNQPQHF
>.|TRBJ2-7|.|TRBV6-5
TGTGCAGTGCGGGGTGGGGGGACCGAGCAGTACTTC
CAVRGGGTEQYF
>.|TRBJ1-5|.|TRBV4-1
TGCGCCAGCAGCCAAGTTCAGGGCAATCAGCCCCAGCATTTT
CASSQVQGNQPQHF
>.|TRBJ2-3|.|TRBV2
TGTGCCAGCAGCAACGTAAGAAAAACTAGCACAGATACGCAGTATTTT
CASSNVRKTSTDTQYF
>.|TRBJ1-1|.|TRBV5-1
TGCGCCAGCAGCCCCGACGGGGGGTCGAGGAACACTGAAGCTTTCTTT
CASSPDGGSRNTEAFF
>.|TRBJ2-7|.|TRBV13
TGTGCCAGCAGCTTACGCTCCTACGAGCAGTACTTC
CASSLRSYEQYF
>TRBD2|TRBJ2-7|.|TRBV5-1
TGCGCCAGCAGCTTGGGAGCGGGACCCTCCTACGAGCAGTACTTC
CASSLGAGPSYEQYF
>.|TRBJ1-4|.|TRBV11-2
TGTGCCAGCAGCTTAGACGGAGTCACTAATGAAAAACTGTTTTTT
CASSLDGVTNEKLFF
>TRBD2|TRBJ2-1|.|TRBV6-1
TGTGCCAGCAGTGGCCAGCGACTAGCGGGATCAGGGGAGCAGTTCTTC
CASSGQRLAGSGEQFF
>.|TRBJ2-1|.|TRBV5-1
TGCGCCAGCAGCTTTAGCGGTTTTGGCGGGCTTGAGGTTCGTAGTGAGCAGTTCTTC
CASSFSGFGGLEVRSEQFF
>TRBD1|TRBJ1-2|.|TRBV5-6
TGTGCCAGCAGCTTGGATAGAGATGGGCACGGGACAGGAAAGGATGGCTACACCTTC
CASSLDRDGHGTGKDGYTF
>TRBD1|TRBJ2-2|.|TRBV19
TGTGCCAGTAGTAGGCCCCCAACAGGGGGGACCGGGGAGCTGTTTTTT
CASSRPPTGGTGELFF
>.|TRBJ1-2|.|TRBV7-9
TGTGCCAGCAGCTTTATATTCTATGGCTACACCTTC
CASSFIFYGYTF
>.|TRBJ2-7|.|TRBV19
TGTGCCAGCGGGAAGGGCTACGAGCAGTACTTC
CASGKGYEQYF
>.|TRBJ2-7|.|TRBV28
TGTGCCAGCAGTGAGGTCGGGGTCTACGAGCAGTACTTC
CASSEVGVYEQYF
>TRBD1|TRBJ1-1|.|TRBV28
TGTGCCAGCAGTGTTCCGGGACAGCTGAACACTGAAGCTTTCTTT
CASSVPGQLNTEAFF
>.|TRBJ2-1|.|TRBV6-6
TGTGCCAGCAGTTGGGGGGAAGACGGTGAGCAGTTCTTC
CASSWGEDGEQFF
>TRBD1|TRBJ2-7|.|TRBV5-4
TGTGCCAGCAGCTTGGCACAGGGGGCCGAGCAGTACTTC
CASSLAQGAEQYF
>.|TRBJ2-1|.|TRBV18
TGTGCCAGCTTACCGACTAGTTCCTACAATGAGCAGTTCTTC
CASLPTSSYNEQFF
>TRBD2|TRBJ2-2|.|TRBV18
TGTGCCAGCTCACCACCCGGGACTAGCGCAAGGGAGCTGTTTTTT
CASSPPGTSARELFF
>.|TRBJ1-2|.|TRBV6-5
TGTGCCAGCAGACGGGGACTCGGGAACTATGGCTACACCTTC
CASRRGLGNYGYTF
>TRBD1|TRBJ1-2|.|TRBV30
TGTGCCGGACGAAAGCAACAGGGGGCGGGGGGCTACACCTTC
CAGRKQQGAGGYTF
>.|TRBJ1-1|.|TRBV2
TGTGCCAGCAGCCACCCTGGGAGTCTGAACACTGAAGCTTTCTTT
CASSHPGSLNTEAFF
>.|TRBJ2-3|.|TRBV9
TGTGCCAGCAGCGTAGACCAGTCTGCAGATACGCAGTATTTT
CASSVDQSADTQYF
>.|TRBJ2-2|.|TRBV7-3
TGTGCCAGCAGCTTAACTCTGACTTCGAACACCGGGGAGCTGTTTTTT
CASSLTLTSNTGELFF